These 14 T cell receptor beta chains were sequenced from one sample in a study of Ad26.COV2.S vaccination and SARS-CoV-2 variants. Treatment defined: around 19 received Ad26.COV2.S at low or high dose, single or two shots; 5 received placebo; per-sample allocation not given. The study sampled participants on day 63 after the first vaccine or placebo injection. Sequencing was performed with immunoSEQ multiplex PCR; in TCRdb, only in-frame clones are kept and a portion is missing. The table includes around 320,000 clones, about 86% detected once. Specimen: peripheral blood, collected in a trial of Ad26.COV2.S vaccine versus placebo. The receptors were gathered from a person between 18 and 65 years old who received the Ad26.COV2.S COVID-19 vaccine or a placebo.

The chain has TRBV7-2 and TRBJ2-7, with 10 bases fitting TRBD2. This CDR3 region has 16 residues. V shed 1 base, J shed 3 bases, and the junction held 6 bases outside the gene matches. Germline assignment: CDR1 SGHTA and CDR2 FQGNSA. The CDR3 nucleotides read TGTGCCAGCAGCTTAGGTACCCCTAGCGGGGGCTACGAGCAGTACTTC. It codes for CASSLGTPSGGYEQYF.

As to this clone: Sequence at one end of the junction differs from germline and may be a read error. Other DNA sequences from this sample encode an identical CDR3 as well. The gene calls are TRBV20-1 and TRBJ2-7; D gene uncertain. This CDR3 comprises 11 residues. The V gene's germline CDR1 is DFQATT and CDR2 SNEGSKA (reference sequence). CDR3 loop: CSARVGYEQYF. For the CDR3, the DNA is TGCAGTGCGAGAGTCGGATACGAGCAGTACTTC.

The chain employs TRBV30 and TRBJ2-3; TRBD1 is a possible D gene (6 bases). The germline CDR1 and CDR2 sequences are GTSNPN and SVGIG (reference sequence). V lost 3 bases and J 0 bases, leaving 13 bases between the germline ends. The CDR3 runs to 15 residues. DNA for the CDR3: TGTGCCTGGAGGCAGGACAGAGGTAGCACAGATACGCAGTATTTT. Translating gives CAWRQDRGSTDTQYF.

This clone showed up just once. The chain employs TRBV9 and TRBJ2-1; 15 bases are a match to TRBD2. This CDR3 comprises 14 residues. V was clipped by 3 bases and J by 10 bases; unmatched bases: 2. CDR1 and CDR2 from the germline V gene are SGDLS and YYNGEE. This CDR3 reads CASSAGTSGGEQFF. CDR3 in DNA: TGTGCCAGCAGCGCCGGGACTAGCGGGGGGGAGCAGTTCTTC.

This chain uses TRBV27 with TRBJ2-5; possible D gene TRBD1, 6 bases. Germline CDR1 and CDR2: MNHEY and SMNVEV (reference sequence). Trimming pared 5 bases from V and 5 bases from J, leaving 15 bases between. This CDR3 comprises 14 residues. CDR3 sequence (DNA): TGTGCCAGCAGTCCCCGTAACAGGGTTGAGACCCAGTACTTC. The encoded protein is CASSPRNRVETQYF.

The chain has TRBV12-5 and TRBJ2-3; 10 bases are shared with TRBD2. CDR1 and CDR2 (germline): LGHNT, FRNRAP. This CDR3 contains 15 residues. V shed 7 bases, J shed 1 base, and the junction held 5 bases outside the gene matches. The CDR3 spells CASAPGTSGTDTQYF. The CDR3 bases are TGTGCTAGTGCCCCCGGGACTAGCGGCACAGATACGCAGTATTTT. Drawing the rest from reference TRBV12-5 and TRBJ2-3, the complete variable domain is DARVTQTPRHKVTEMGQEVTMRCQPILGHNTVFWYRQTMMQGLELLAYFRNRAPLDDSGMPKDRFSAEMPDATLATLKIQPSEPRDSAVYFCASAPGTSGTDTQYFGPGTRLTVL.

The chain couples TRBV4-2 to TRBJ1-2; 7 bases are shared with TRBD1. The CDR3 runs 18 residues. Germline assignment: CDR1 LGHNA and CDR2 YNFKEQ. J gave up 5 bases and V 0 bases, and 15 bases lay outside the gene matches. CDR3 sequence reads: CASSQEGSRGKRFYGYTF. The CDR3 bases are TGTGCCAGCAGCCAAGAAGGAAGCAGGGGGAAAAGGTTTTATGGCTACACCTTC.

The CDR3 sequence is CAWSAPGQPTYEQYF. Here the CDR3 DNA reads TGTGCCTGGTCCGCCCCGGGACAGCCCACCTACGAGCAGTACTTC. The rearrangement uses TRBV30 and TRBJ2-7, with 7 bases fitting TRBD1. The V gene end was trimmed by 5 bases and the J gene end by 2 bases; junction bases not matched to a gene: 12. CDR1 is GTSNPN and CDR2 is SVGIG in the germline V gene (reference sequence). CDR3 size: 15 residues.

J is TRBJ2-7 and V is TRBV5-1; the match to TRBD2 covers 8 bases. The CDR3 consists of 14 residues. V was pared by 5 bases and J by 2 bases, with 6 bases of the junction left unmatched. CDR1 and CDR2 (germline): SGHRS, YFSETQ. The CDR3 DNA reads TGCGCCAGCAGAGGAACTAGCGGTACCTACGAGCAGTACTTC. Its translation is CASRGTSGTYEQYF. Combining the CDR3 with reference TRBV5-1 and TRBJ2-7 gives the whole variable domain KAGVTQTPRYLIKTRGQQVTLSCSPISGHRSVSWYQQTPGQGLQFLFEYFSETQRNKGNFPGRFSGRQFSNSRSEMNVSTLELGDSALYLCASRGTSGTYEQYFGPGTRLTVT.

This clone appeared once. The V call is TRBV9, the J call TRBJ1-2; a possible D gene is TRBD1 (6 bases). Germline V gene data show CDR1 as SGDLS and CDR2 as YYNGEE. The CDR3 length is 15 residues. Trimming took off 3 bases at V and 7 bases at J, with 19 bases between the two ends. CDR3 sequence (DNA): TGTGCCAGCAGCGACAGAGGTCAGGGGTCAGGTGGCTACACCTTC. This codes for CASSDRGQGSGGYTF.

The V gene is TRBV7-6, the J gene TRBJ2-2; 8 bases align to TRBD1. Trimming cost V 5 bases and J 7 bases; bases outside gene matches: 12. The CDR3 extends over 16 amino acids. Per germline, CDR1 SGHVS and CDR2 FNYEAQ. CDR3 nucleotide sequence: TGTGCCAGCAGCCCCACGCCAGGGGGCTCGGGCGGGGAGCTGTTTTTT. Encoded protein: CASSPTPGGSGGELFF.

V usage is TRBV6-5 and J usage is TRBJ1-1; D may be TRBD1 (6 bases). The V and J ends lost 6 bases and 5 bases respectively, with 13 bases between them. Germline CDR1 reads MNHEY; CDR2 reads SVGAGI. The CDR3 consists of 13 residues. The DNA for the CDR3 is TGTGCCAGCAGGGGACACGTGGATACTGAAGCTTTCTTT. Translating it yields CASRGHVDTEAFF.

The V gene is TRBV7-2, the J gene TRBJ2-3; the match to TRBD2 covers 12 bases. Germline CDR1 is SGHTA and CDR2 is FQGNSA. The junction had 10 bases not matched to a gene; V was cut back by 5 bases and J by 4 bases. The CDR3 is 17 amino acids. CDR3: CASSPRGLAGLPDTQYF. Written as DNA, the CDR3 is TGTGCCAGCAGCCCTAGAGGACTAGCGGGACTTCCAGATACGCAGTATTTT.

The chain links TRBV4-3 to TRBJ2-3; 8 nucleotides align to TRBD2. V shed 0 bases and J 2 bases; nucleotides not matched to a gene: 4. CDR3 length: 16 residues. CDR1 and CDR2 from the germline V gene are LGHNA and YSLEER. The CDR3 DNA is TGCGCCAGCAGCCAAGACACGGGGGGGATCACAGATACGCAGTATTTT. The encoded protein is CASSQDTGGITDTQYF.